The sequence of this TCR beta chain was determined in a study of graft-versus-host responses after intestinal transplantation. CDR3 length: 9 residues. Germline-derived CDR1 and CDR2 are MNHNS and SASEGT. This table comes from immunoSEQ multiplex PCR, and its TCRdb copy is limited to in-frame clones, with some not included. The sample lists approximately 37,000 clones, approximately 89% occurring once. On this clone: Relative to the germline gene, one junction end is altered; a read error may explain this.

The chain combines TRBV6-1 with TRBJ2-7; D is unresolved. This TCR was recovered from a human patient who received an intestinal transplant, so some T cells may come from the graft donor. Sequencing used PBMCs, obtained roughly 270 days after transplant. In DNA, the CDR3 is TGTGCCAGCAGTCCTGAGCGGTACTTC. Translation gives CASSPERYF.